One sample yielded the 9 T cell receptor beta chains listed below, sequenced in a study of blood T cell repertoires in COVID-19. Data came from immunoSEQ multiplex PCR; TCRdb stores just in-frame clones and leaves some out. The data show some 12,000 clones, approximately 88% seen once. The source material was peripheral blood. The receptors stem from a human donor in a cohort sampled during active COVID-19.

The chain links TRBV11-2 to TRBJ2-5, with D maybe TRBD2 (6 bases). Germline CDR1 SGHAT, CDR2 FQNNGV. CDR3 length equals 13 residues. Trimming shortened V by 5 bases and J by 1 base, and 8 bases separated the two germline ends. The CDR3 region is CASSGGLQETQYF. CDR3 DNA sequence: TGTGCCAGCAGCGGGGGACTCCAAGAGACCCAGTACTTC.

The CDR3 DNA sequence: TGCGCCAGCAGCGCCGGGACAGGGACCTACGAGCAGTACTTC. This encodes CASSAGTGTYEQYF. The chain couples TRBV10-1 to TRBJ2-7; 9 nucleotides line up with TRBD1. With 6 bases clipped from V and 2 bases from J, the junction kept 5 bases outside the gene matches. CDR3 length: 14 residues. CDR1 is WNHNN, CDR2 SYGVQD, per germline (reference sequence).

CDR3 coding DNA: TGTGCCAGCAGCTTAGCCCCAGGGGGCACTGAAGCTTTCTTT. Its translation: CASSLAPGGTEAFF. The chain employs TRBV7-9 and TRBJ1-1; the match to TRBD1 covers 7 bases. Unmatched junction bases numbered 2, after V lost 0 bases and J lost 4 bases. The V gene's germline CDR1 is SEHNR and CDR2 FQNEAQ (reference sequence). CDR3 length: 14 residues.

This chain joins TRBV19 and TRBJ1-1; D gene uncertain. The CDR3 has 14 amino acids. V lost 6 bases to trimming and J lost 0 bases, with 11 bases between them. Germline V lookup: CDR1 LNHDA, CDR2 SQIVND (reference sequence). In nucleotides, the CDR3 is TGTGCCAGTAGGTCGACGGGGATGAACACTGAAGCTTTCTTT. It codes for CASRSTGMNTEAFF. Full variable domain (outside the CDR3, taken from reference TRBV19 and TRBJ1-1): DGGITQSPKYLFRKEGQNVTLSCEQNLNHDAMYWYRQDPGQGLRLIYYSQIVNDFQKGDIAEGYSVSREKKESFPLTVTSAQKNPTAFYLCASRSTGMNTEAFFGQGTRLTVV.

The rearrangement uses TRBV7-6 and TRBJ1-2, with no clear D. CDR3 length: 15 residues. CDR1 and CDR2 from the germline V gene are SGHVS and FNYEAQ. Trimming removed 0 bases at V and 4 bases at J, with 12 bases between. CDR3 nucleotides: TGTGCCAGCAGCTTAGCGCGGGCAGCCTTCTATGGCTACACCTTC. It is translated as CASSLARAAFYGYTF.

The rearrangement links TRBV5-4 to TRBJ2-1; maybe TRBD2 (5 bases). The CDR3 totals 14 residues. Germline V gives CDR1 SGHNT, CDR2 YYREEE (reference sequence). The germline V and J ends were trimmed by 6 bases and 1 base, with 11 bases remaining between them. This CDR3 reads CASNPTGSYNEQFF. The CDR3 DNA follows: TGTGCCAGCAACCCAACGGGGTCCTACAATGAGCAGTTCTTC.

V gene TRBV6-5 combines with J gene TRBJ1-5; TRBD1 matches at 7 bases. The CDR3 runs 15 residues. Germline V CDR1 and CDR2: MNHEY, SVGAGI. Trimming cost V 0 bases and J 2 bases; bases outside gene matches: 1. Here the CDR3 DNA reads TGTGCCAGCAGTTACTCCACAGGGGGCAATCAGCCCCAGCATTTT. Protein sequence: CASSYSTGGNQPQHF.

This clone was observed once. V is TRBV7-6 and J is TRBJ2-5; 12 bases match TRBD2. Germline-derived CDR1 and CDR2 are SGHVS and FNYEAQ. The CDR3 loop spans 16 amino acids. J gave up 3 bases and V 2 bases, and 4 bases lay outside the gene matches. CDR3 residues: CASSLNRLAGEETQYF. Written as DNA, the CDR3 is TGTGCCAGCAGCTTAAATCGACTAGCGGGAGAAGAGACCCAGTACTTC. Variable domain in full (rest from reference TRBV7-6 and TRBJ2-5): GAGVSQSPRYKVTKRGQDVALRCDPISGHVSLYWYRQALGQGPEFLTYFNYEAQQDKSGLPNDRFSAERPEGSISTLTIQRTEQRDSAMYRCASSLNRLAGEETQYFGPGTRLLVL.

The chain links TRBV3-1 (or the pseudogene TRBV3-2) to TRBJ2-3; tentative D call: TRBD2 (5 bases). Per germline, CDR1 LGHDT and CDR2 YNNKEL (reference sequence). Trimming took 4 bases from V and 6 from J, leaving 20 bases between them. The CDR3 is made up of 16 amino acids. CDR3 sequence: CASSLDEGRSGDTQYF. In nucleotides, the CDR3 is TGTGCCAGCAGCCTTGATGAGGGAAGGAGTGGGGATACGCAGTATTTT.